This T cell receptor beta chain comes out of a study of T cell changes during pregnancy in multiple sclerosis. Profiling relied on immunoSEQ multiplex PCR, and the TCRdb table lists in-frame clones only, not all of them. This table has 90,000 to 95,000 clones, roughly 93% appearing once. The germline V gene has CDR1 LNHNV and CDR2 YYDKDF (reference sequence). The length of the CDR3 is 15 residues. With V trimmed by 0 bases and J by 3 bases, 3 bases remained unmatched. The receptor was derived from a female donor with multiple sclerosis, enrolled in a pregnancy study. V is TRBV15 and J is TRBJ2-7, with 9 bases that match TRBD1. The input for sequencing was peripheral blood, taken in the third trimester of pregnancy. CDR3 loop: CATSREGTGSYEQYF. The CDR3 coding sequence is TGTGCCACCAGCAGAGAAGGGACAGGGAGCTACGAGCAGTACTTC.